Following are 32 T cell receptor beta chains from one sample sequenced in a study of blood T cells in healthy people across ages. Sample-barcoded 5' priming and a J-beta primer mix drove a second PCR of roughly 6 to 12 cycles. TCRdb passed the 5' RACE reads through MiXCR, listing each CDR3 protein once. The sample holds roughly 1,500,000 distinct CDR3 sequences, about 31% seen once. Sequencing was done on a sample of blood. These TCRs come from a woman in her thirties in good health.

This rearrangement joins TRBV27 to TRBJ2-1, with 7 bases fitting TRBD2. V trimming: 4 bases; J trimming: 12 bases; junction bases outside the gene matches: 15. CDR3 length: 15 residues. Germline lookup yields CDR1 MNHEY and CDR2 SMNVEV (reference sequence). Written as DNA, the CDR3 is TGTGCCAGCAGTTCGGGCCCCACGAGCGGGATACGGCAGTTCTTC. Amino acids: CASSSGPTSGIRQFF.

This clonotype has a handful of counts. This sequence joins TRBV20-1 and TRBJ2-7, with D unresolved. CDR3 length: 13 residues. The V end was cut by 0 bases, the J end by 8 bases, with 14 bases between. CDR1 is DFQATT and CDR2 is SNEGSKA in the germline V gene (reference sequence). In DNA, the CDR3 is TGCAGTGCTAGAGATCACGAAGTGGGCAAGCAGTACTTC. Its translation is CSARDHEVGKQYF.

This clonotype was recorded a few times. The chain carries TRBV10-3 and TRBJ2-1, with D perhaps matching TRBD2 (5 bases). This CDR3 comprises 16 residues. Germline lookup yields CDR1 ENHRY and CDR2 SYGVKD. V lost 3 bases, J lost 7 bases, and 19 bases lay in between. This CDR3 is CAISDVSGFGENEQFF. Here the CDR3 DNA reads TGTGCCATCAGTGACGTCTCGGGGTTCGGGGAGAATGAGCAGTTCTTC.

This clonotype was counted many times. This chain uses TRBV20-1 with TRBJ2-7; D might be TRBD1 (5 bases). The CDR3 extends over 14 amino acids. Trimming left V 6 bases short and J 2 bases short, with 17 bases between. CDR1 DFQATT and CDR2 SNEGSKA come from the germline V gene (reference sequence). CDR3 in DNA: TGCAGTGCCCCTCGAGCAGGGATAACCTACGAGCAGTACTTC. Protein: CSAPRAGITYEQYF.

This clonotype has a handful of counts. The germline gene is not matched at one end of the junction; a read error may be the cause. The V gene is TRBV4-1, the J gene TRBJ1-1, with no clear D. The CDR3 is 14 residues long. Germline V gene sequence: CDR1 MGHRA, CDR2 YSYEKL. The CDR3 sequence: CASTLQVMNAEAFF. Here the CDR3 DNA reads TGCGCCAGCACCCTACAAGTCATGAACGCTGAAGCTTTCTTT.

This clonotype was counted a few times. J is TRBJ2-3 and V is TRBV24-1, with D uncertain. The CDR3 has 14 residues. V lost 4 bases and J 5 bases, leaving 12 bases between the germline ends. Germline loops: CDR1 KGHDR, CDR2 SFDVKD. This CDR3 reads CATSDAVGRDTQYF. In DNA form, the CDR3 reads TGTGCCACCAGTGACGCCGTTGGTAGAGATACGCAGTATTTT.

The chain employs TRBV28 and TRBJ2-1; TRBD2 agrees at 12 bases. CDR1 is MDHEN and CDR2 is SYDVKM in the germline V gene. The CDR3 runs 17 residues. V lost 5 bases and J lost 7; bases outside the gene matches: 12. The CDR3 DNA sequence: TGTGCCAGCAGTCTAACGTCCGAGGGGACTAGCGGGAATGAGCAGTTCTTC. Translating gives CASSLTSEGTSGNEQFF.

The gene calls are TRBV20-1 and TRBJ2-5; D might be TRBD2 (6 bases). Germline lookup yields CDR1 DFQATT and CDR2 SNEGSKA (reference sequence). This CDR3 region has 15 residues. Trimming removed 0 bases at V and 7 bases at J, with 18 bases between. CDR3 residues: CSARESNGGEGTQYF. DNA of the CDR3: TGCAGTGCTAGAGAATCGAACGGGGGAGAGGGGACCCAGTACTTC.

The chain joins TRBV6-5 to TRBJ2-1; D is possibly TRBD2 (6 bases). The CDR3 length is 12 residues. Per the germline V gene, CDR1 is MNHEY and CDR2 is SVGAGI. V was trimmed by 8 bases and J by 6 bases, leaving 11 bases between them. The CDR3, as DNA: TGTGCCAGCCAAAGGGGAGGCAATGAGCAGTTCTTC. This codes for CASQRGGNEQFF.

This clonotype was found once. The chain recombines TRBV7-3 with TRBJ2-5; D call uncertain. The J call is in doubt because the DNA end fits TRBJ2-7 better. Per the germline V gene, CDR1 is SGHTA and CDR2 is FQGTGA. This CDR3 contains 14 residues. The CDR3 nucleotides are TGTGCCAGCAACTTTGATCCCAGCAGCCACGAGCAGTACTTC. It specifies CASNFDPSSHEQYF.

This clonotype has more than one count but fewer than ten. The chain has TRBV20-1 and TRBJ2-1; D perhaps matches TRBD2 (9 bases). The CDR3 is 13 residues long. V shed 3 bases and J shed 14 bases, with 20 bases lying between them. CDR1 and CDR2 from the germline V gene are DFQATT and SNEGSKA (reference sequence). CDR3 sequence (DNA): TGCAGTGCTAGGCTTTCTAGCGGGACAGGAAAGTTCTTC. Its translation: CSARLSSGTGKFF.

The V and J genes are TRBV7-2 and TRBJ1-6; D possibly corresponds to TRBD1 (6 bases). Germline loops: CDR1 SGHTA, CDR2 FQGNSA. The CDR3 has 15 residues. With 4 bases removed from V and 6 bases from J, the gap between germline ends came to 13 bases. The CDR3 DNA reads as TGTGCCAGCAGCTCTGACAGGAGATCTAATTCACCCCTCCACTTT. Residues: CASSSDRRSNSPLHF.

In its sample, this clonotype was seen a few times. V usage is TRBV4-1 and J usage is TRBJ2-1; a possible D gene is TRBD1 (5 bases). Trimming removed 0 bases from V and 12 bases from J, with 21 bases in between. Germline-derived CDR1 and CDR2 are MGHRA and YSYEKL. The CDR3 totals 16 residues. The CDR3 protein is CASSQELSLGPYRQFF. CDR3 coding DNA: TGCGCCAGCAGCCAAGAGCTGTCACTGGGGCCATACAGGCAGTTCTTC.

This clonotype appeared a few times. This chain joins TRBV20-1 and TRBJ2-5, with D possibly TRBD2 on 7 matching bases. The CDR3 extends over 14 amino acids. The germline V gene encodes CDR1 DFQATT and CDR2 SNEGSKA (reference sequence). The V end was cut by 5 bases, the J end by 7 bases, with 20 bases between. The chain's CDR3 is CSAGVEGGVGTQYF. CDR3 DNA sequence: TGCAGTGCTGGGGTAGAGGGGGGGGTTGGGACCCAGTACTTC.

V and J are TRBV5-1 and TRBJ1-2, with D maybe TRBD1 (6 bases). The ends were cut back, 5 bases at V and 1 base at J, with 15 bases in the middle. CDR1 SGHRS and CDR2 YFSETQ come from the germline V gene. This CDR3 is 15 amino acids long. The CDR3 region has the DNA TGCGCCAGCAGACCAAGGACAGACTATAACTATGGCTACACCTTC. It codes for CASRPRTDYNYGYTF.

This clonotype has just a few counts. The rearrangement uses TRBV28 and TRBJ2-1; D not resolved. Germline assignment: CDR1 MDHEN and CDR2 SYDVKM. The CDR3 extends over 14 amino acids. Trimming stripped 6 bases from V and 6 bases from J, with 15 bases between. The CDR3 spells CASRLRAWGNEQFF. CDR3 bases: TGTGCCAGCAGGTTGAGAGCGTGGGGCAATGAGCAGTTCTTC.

A remark on this clonotype: A much larger clone lies one base from this, so it may be a read error. The chain has TRBV7-2 and TRBJ2-3; TRBD2 matches at 9 bases. The CDR3 runs 18 residues. V lost 5 bases and J lost 2; bases outside the gene matches: 14. Germline values: CDR1 SGHTA, CDR2 FQGNSA. The CDR3 DNA reads TGTGCCAGCAGCCTGAGGGAGGCTAGCGGGGCCAACACAGATACGCAGTATTTT. It is translated as CASSLREASGANTDTQYF.

The sample holds a few counts of this clonotype. The gene calls are TRBV6-6 and TRBJ1-2; D perhaps matches TRBD1 (5 bases). This CDR3 is built from 13 residues. The germline V and J ends were trimmed by 6 bases and 4 bases, with 12 bases remaining between them. CDR1 is MNHNY, CDR2 SVGAGI, per germline (reference sequence). CDR3 region: CASSLRGTYGYTF. The CDR3 DNA sequence: TGTGCCAGCAGCCTCCGGGGCACCTATGGCTACACCTTC.

This clonotype appeared a few times. The rearrangement joins TRBV5-1 to TRBJ2-5; D possibly corresponds to TRBD2 (5 bases). The CDR3 length is 14 residues. Germline assignment: CDR1 SGHRS and CDR2 YFSETQ. V lost 2 bases to trimming and J lost 2 bases, with 10 bases between them. CDR3 residues: CASSLGQRQETQYF. The CDR3 bases are TGCGCCAGCAGCTTAGGTCAGCGGCAAGAGACCCAGTACTTC.

This rearrangement joins TRBV11-2 to TRBJ2-5, with 8 bases aligning to TRBD2. The J call is uncertain, as TRBJ2-7 better fits the DNA end. Germline V gives CDR1 SGHAT, CDR2 FQNNGV. The CDR3 is made up of 15 amino acids. The CDR3 DNA reads TGTGCCAGCAGCCAGCCCTCCAGCGGGAGCTACGAGCAGTACTTC. Amino acid sequence: CASSQPSSGSYEQYF.

This clonotype has only one observation. The rearrangement joins TRBV20-1 to TRBJ2-5, with 8 bases lining up with TRBD2. The germline gives CDR1 DFQATT, CDR2 SNEGSKA (reference sequence). CDR3 length: 15 amino acids. The ends lost 5 bases at V and 0 bases at J; junction bases unmatched: 8. CDR3 sequence (DNA): TGCAGTGCTCCCCCGGGGGGGTCAGACCAAGAGACCCAGTACTTC. The encoded protein is CSAPPGGSDQETQYF.

The chain employs TRBV7-3 and TRBJ2-1, with TRBD1 matching 9 bases. The V and J ends lost 2 bases and 5 bases, in that order; junction bases with no gene match: 7. Germline CDR1 SGHTA, CDR2 FQGTGA. The CDR3 consists of 16 residues. CDR3: CASSLLPGTGNNEQFF. For the CDR3, the DNA is TGTGCCAGCAGCTTATTACCCGGGACAGGGAACAATGAGCAGTTCTTC.

V gene TRBV20-1 combines with J gene TRBJ2-3; D may be TRBD1 (5 bases). This CDR3 spans 13 amino acids. Germline V lookup: CDR1 DFQATT, CDR2 SNEGSKA (reference sequence). Trimming shortened V by 1 base and J by 6 bases, and 11 bases separated the two germline ends. In nucleotides, the CDR3 is TGCAGTGCTAGAGTGTACAGGCGGGATACGCAGTATTTT. Protein sequence: CSARVYRRDTQYF.

This clonotype has only a few counts. The chain is built from TRBV7-9 and TRBJ2-1, with D hard to call. V lost 5 bases and J 0 bases, leaving 11 bases between the germline ends. The CDR3 sequence is 15 residues long. Germline values: CDR1 SEHNR, CDR2 FQNEAQ (reference sequence). The CDR3 region is CASSGPDSSYNEQFF. The CDR3, as DNA: TGTGCCAGCAGCGGACCAGATAGCTCCTACAATGAGCAGTTCTTC.

This clonotype was seen a handful of times. The V call is TRBV5-1, the J call TRBJ1-6, with unresolved D. V was pared by 2 bases and J by 5 bases, with 11 bases between. The CDR3 is made up of 15 amino acids. In germline, CDR1 is SGHRS, CDR2 YFSETQ. The CDR3 DNA follows: TGCGCCAGCAGCTTTGGAGGAGATAATAATTCACCCCTCCACTTT. It yields the protein CASSFGGDNNSPLHF.

The rearrangement joins TRBV2 to TRBJ2-1; D is ambiguous. This CDR3 has 16 residues. Germline V CDR1 and CDR2: SNHLY, FYNNEI. The V end lost 4 bases, the J end lost 0 bases, and 13 bases lay between the germline ends. The CDR3, as DNA: TGTGCCAGCAGTGGCTTCCAAAGTGACTCCTACAATGAGCAGTTCTTC. It is translated as CASSGFQSDSYNEQFF.

This clonotype has ten or more counts. The genes are TRBV7-8 and TRBJ1-2; 7 positions match TRBD1. The V gene's germline CDR1 is SGHVS and CDR2 FQNEAQ. After removal of 4 bases from V and 5 bases from J, the junction contained 10 bases not matched to a gene. The CDR3 sequence is 15 residues long. The CDR3 loop reads CASSSGQLYQYGYTF. The CDR3 DNA follows: TGTGCCAGCAGCTCGGGACAGCTATACCAATATGGCTACACCTTC.

This chain joins TRBV5-1 and TRBJ2-1; 9 positions agree with TRBD2. CDR1 and CDR2 from the germline V gene are SGHRS and YFSETQ. The J segment lost 6 bases and the V segment lost 3 bases, leaving 7 bases of the junction unmatched. The CDR3 spans 15 residues. The CDR3 reads CASSSRLAATNEQFF. The CDR3 DNA reads as TGCGCCAGCAGCTCCAGACTAGCGGCGACCAATGAGCAGTTCTTC.

V gene TRBV3-1 combines with J gene TRBJ1-4, with 7 nucleotides matching TRBD1. This CDR3 spans 15 amino acids. Germline CDR1 is LGHDT and CDR2 is YNNKEL (reference sequence). With V trimmed by 4 bases and J by 5 bases, 7 bases remained unmatched. CDR3 residues: CASSPGGGRNEKLFF. In DNA, the CDR3 is TGTGCCAGCAGCCCAGGGGGGGGGCGGAATGAAAAACTGTTTTTT.

The chain uses TRBV7-6 and TRBJ1-1; tentative D call: TRBD1 (5 bases). The CDR3 covers 14 residues. The germline gives CDR1 SGHVS, CDR2 FNYEAQ. Trimming removed 5 bases at V and 0 bases at J, with 10 bases between. As DNA, the CDR3 is TGTGCCAGCAGCACGGGGCCCATGAACACTGAAGCTTTCTTT. Encoded protein: CASSTGPMNTEAFF.

This clonotype was observed many times. The CDR3 sequence is CASSLPGQNYEQYF. The CDR3 DNA reads as TGTGCCAGCAGCTTACCGGGACAGAACTACGAGCAGTACTTC. The chain uses TRBV7-9 and TRBJ2-7; 7 positions agree with TRBD1. Looked up from germline, CDR1 is SEHNR and CDR2 is FQNEAQ (reference sequence). V gave up 2 bases and J gave up 3 bases; unmatched junction bases: 4. The CDR3 sequence is 14 residues long.

The table lists this clonotype with many counts. The V call is TRBV4-2, the J call TRBJ1-6; no definite D call. The CDR3 sequence is 16 residues long. V lost 8 bases and J 3 bases, leaving 17 bases between the germline ends. The germline V gene encodes CDR1 LGHNA and CDR2 YNFKEQ. CDR3: CASLPLPGSYNSPLHF. The CDR3 DNA sequence: TGTGCCAGCCTACCCTTACCGGGGAGCTATAATTCACCCCTCCACTTT.